Shown below are 8 T cell receptor beta chains from a single sample sequenced in a study of T cells after yellow fever vaccination. TCRdb re-called the 5' RACE reads through MiXCR, storing one row per CDR3 protein. The sample holds a few hundred thousand distinct CDR3 sequences, 3.6% seen once. The sample here was PBMCs, taken on the day of the yellow fever booster vaccination. The receptors were sampled from a man younger than 35 who received the YFV17D yellow fever vaccine.

This clonotype was observed at least ten times. The chain joins TRBV20-1 to TRBJ2-3; D gene ambiguous. V was trimmed by 3 bases and J by 0 bases, leaving 13 bases between them. The CDR3 is 15 residues long. Looked up from germline, CDR1 is DFQATT and CDR2 is SNEGSKA (reference sequence). The DNA for the CDR3 is TGCAGTGCTAGCTCCCTCTCCTGGAGCACAGATACGCAGTATTTT. This sequence encodes CSASSLSWSTDTQYF.

This clonotype was seen at least ten times. This rearrangement joins TRBV25-1 to TRBJ2-5; 10 bases are shared with TRBD1. The trim removed 3 bases at V and 4 bases at J, leaving 5 bases unmatched. This CDR3 contains 15 residues. Germline loops: CDR1 MGHDK, CDR2 SYGVNS. CDR3 DNA sequence: TGTGCCAGCAGTGAGCCCAGGACAGGGGGAGAGACCCAGTACTTC. Translation gives CASSEPRTGGETQYF.

This clonotype came up many times. The chain uses TRBV4-1 and TRBJ1-1, with D possibly being TRBD1 (6 bases). V lost 4 bases, J lost 6 bases, and 18 bases lay in between. The germline V gene has CDR1 MGHRA and CDR2 YSYEKL. The CDR3 has 15 amino acids. The CDR3 protein is CASSPATGLRAEAFF. For the CDR3, the DNA is TGCGCCAGCAGCCCGGCTACAGGGCTTAGGGCTGAAGCTTTCTTT.

Ten or more counts support this clonotype. The rearrangement joins TRBV9 to TRBJ2-5; 12 bases map to TRBD2. Unmatched junction bases numbered 5, after V lost 0 bases and J lost 5 bases. The germline V gene encodes CDR1 SGDLS and CDR2 YYNGEE. The length of the CDR3 is 16 residues. In DNA, the CDR3 is TGTGCCAGCAGCGTAGGGGGACTAGCGGGCAGCGAGACCCAGTACTTC. This encodes CASSVGGLAGSETQYF.

Many counts were recorded for this clonotype. The rearrangement uses TRBV5-1 and TRBJ1-2; no clear D. The CDR3 runs 15 residues. Trimming shortened V by 4 bases and J by 8 bases, and 21 bases separated the two germline ends. CDR1 and CDR2 (germline): SGHRS, YFSETQ. This chain's CDR3 is CASSVSREGTSGYTF. The CDR3 DNA reads TGCGCCAGCAGCGTGAGCCGGGAGGGAACCAGCGGCTACACCTTC. The full variable domain, completed using reference TRBV5-1 and TRBJ1-2, is KAGVTQTPRYLIKTRGQQVTLSCSPISGHRSVSWYQQTPGQGLQFLFEYFSETQRNKGNFPGRFSGRQFSNSRSEMNVSTLELGDSALYLCASSVSREGTSGYTFGSGTRLTVV.

In its sample, this clonotype was seen many times. J is TRBJ2-5 and V is TRBV20-1; 7 bases agree with TRBD1. This CDR3 contains 13 residues. Germline CDR1 reads DFQATT; CDR2 reads SNEGSKA (reference sequence). With 6 bases clipped from V and 3 bases from J, the junction kept 7 bases outside the gene matches. CDR3 DNA: TGCAGTGCCCAGATGGGACAGAAAGAGACCCAGTACTTC. The encoded protein is CSAQMGQKETQYF.

This clonotype showed up many times. V gene TRBV15 combines with J gene TRBJ2-6, with D perhaps matching TRBD2 (6 bases). Germline V CDR1 and CDR2: LNHNV, YYDKDF (reference sequence). The V and J ends lost 3 bases and 4 bases respectively, with 10 bases between them. The CDR3 is made up of 15 amino acids. The CDR3 protein is CATSRRGTGANVLTF. In nucleotides, the CDR3 is TGTGCCACCAGCAGGCGGGGCACGGGGGCCAACGTCCTGACTTTC.

At least ten counts were recorded for this clonotype. The chain combines TRBV3-1 with TRBJ2-7; tentative D call: TRBD1 (6 bases). Germline V gene sequence: CDR1 LGHDT, CDR2 YNNKEL (reference sequence). V lost 2 bases and J lost 5, with 13 bases in between. CDR3 length: 14 residues. The CDR3 nucleotides are TGTGCCAGCAGCCAACCAGGGGAATCGGACGAGCAGTACTTC. Encoded protein: CASSQPGESDEQYF.